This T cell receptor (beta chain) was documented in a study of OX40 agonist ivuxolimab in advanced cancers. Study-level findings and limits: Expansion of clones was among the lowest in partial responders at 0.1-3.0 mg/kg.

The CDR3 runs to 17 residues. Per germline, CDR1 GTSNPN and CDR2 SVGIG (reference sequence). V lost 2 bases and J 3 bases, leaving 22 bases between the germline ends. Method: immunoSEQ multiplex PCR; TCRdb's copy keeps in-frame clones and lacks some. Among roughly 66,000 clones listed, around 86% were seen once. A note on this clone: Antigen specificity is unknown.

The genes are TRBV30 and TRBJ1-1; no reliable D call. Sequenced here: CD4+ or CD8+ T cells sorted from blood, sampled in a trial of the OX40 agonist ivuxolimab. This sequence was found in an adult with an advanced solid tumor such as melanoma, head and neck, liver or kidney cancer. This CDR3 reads CAWSQRPNNRVDTEAFF. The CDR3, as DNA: TGTGCCTGGAGTCAACGGCCCAACAACCGGGTGGACACTGAAGCTTTCTTT.